The table lists the clone carrying this T cell receptor (beta chain) with many counts. Using a J-beta primer mix together with a sample-barcoded 5' primer, a second PCR was run for roughly 7 to 12 cycles. TCRdb independently ran MiXCR on the 5' RACE reads; one entry per CDR3 protein. Of about 1,500,000 distinct CDR3 sequences in the sample, roughly 28% were seen once. This sample was included in a study of blood T cells in healthy people across ages. The overall study: There was about one barcoded beta molecule captured by template switching per two T cells.

The CDR3 runs to 14 residues. V gave up 3 bases and J gave up 5 bases; unmatched junction bases: 7. Those donating, healthy Caucasian individuals from Russia, were aged roughly 6 to 95. With each sample, at least 6 micrograms of total RNA were extracted. The sequenced sample consisted of blood. This sequence joins TRBV12-3 or TRBV12-4 and TRBJ2-7, with 7 bases fitting TRBD1. This sequence originates from a woman aged 30 to 39 in good health. CDR3 in DNA: TGTGCCAGCAGTTTTGGGCAGGGGGTCAACGAGCAGTACTTC. It translates to CASSFGQGVNEQYF.